This TCR beta chain was profiled in a study of OX40 agonist ivuxolimab in advanced cancers. Turning to the study itself: People who had prior anti-PD-1, anti-PD-L1 or anti-CTLA-4 therapy could take part, and around 43% had some.

General study results and limits: Among expanded peripheral T cells, antigen specificity went undetermined. Compared with CD4+, CD8+ T cells on average had more expanded clones.

Repertoires were generated with immunoSEQ multiplex PCR, while TCRdb's copy carries only in-frame clones and drops some. Of around 74,000 clones listed, approximately 80% are singletons. Looked up from germline, CDR1 is LGHNA and CDR2 is YNFKEQ. V was pared by 0 bases and J by 10 bases, with 15 bases between. The CDR3 spans 14 residues. This clone was found a few times. Its antigen is unidentified. This receptor was obtained from an adult with an advanced solid tumor such as melanoma, head and neck, liver or kidney cancer. Sequencing was performed on CD4+ or CD8+ T cells sorted from blood, taken in a trial of the OX40 agonist ivuxolimab. This chain links TRBV4-2 with TRBJ1-2; possible D gene TRBD1, 6 bases. The CDR3 reads CASSQDTGRPFYTF. CDR3 coding DNA: TGTGCCAGCAGCCAAGATACAGGGCGGCCCTTCTACACCTTC.